These 28 T cell receptor beta chains share one sample of origin, sequenced in a study of T cells after yellow fever vaccination. TCRdb fed the 5' RACE reads into MiXCR, producing one record per CDR3 protein. The table includes approximately 610,000 distinct CDR3 sequences, 17% detected once. The sequences come from PBMCs, collected about 5 days after the first yellow fever vaccination. These receptors were obtained from a young man who received the YFV17D yellow fever vaccine.

The V gene is TRBV12-3 or TRBV12-4, the J gene TRBJ2-2, with D hard to call. The CDR3 has 16 amino acids. With 7 bases removed from V and 7 bases from J, the gap between germline ends came to 22 bases. CDR3 in amino acids: CASTPNDVILSGELFF. The CDR3 DNA sequence: TGTGCCAGCACCCCCAACGACGTGATCCTCAGCGGGGAGCTGTTTTTT.

The table lists this clonotype with a few counts. The rearrangement joins TRBV29-1 to TRBJ2-3; TRBD1 agrees at 8 bases. The CDR3 is 16 amino acids. J was trimmed by 0 bases and V by 6 bases; bases with no gene match: 11. CDR1 is SQVTM and CDR2 is ANQGSEA in the germline V gene. In DNA form, the CDR3 reads TGCAGCGTAGACGGATTACGGACAGGGAGCACAGATACGCAGTATTTT. Translation: CSVDGLRTGSTDTQYF.

The chain uses TRBV15 and TRBJ1-5, with a possible D match to TRBD1 (6 bases). CDR3 length equals 14 residues. Trimming took off 5 bases at V and 5 bases at J, with 13 bases between the two ends. CDR1 is LNHNV, CDR2 YYDKDF, per germline (reference sequence). CDR3: CATSRGAGDQPQHF. DNA for the CDR3: TGTGCCACCAGCCGGGGGGCCGGTGATCAGCCCCAGCATTTT.

This clonotype occurred a few times. The chain joins TRBV7-2 to TRBJ1-2, with 7 bases fitting TRBD1. The junction had 9 bases not matched to a gene; V was cut back by 3 bases and J by 5 bases. Per the germline V gene, CDR1 is SGHTA and CDR2 is FQGNSA. The CDR3 covers 15 residues. As DNA, the CDR3 is TGTGCCAGCAGCTTCACTTCCGGGACAGAGTATGGCTACACCTTC. It codes for CASSFTSGTEYGYTF.

This clonotype was found a few times. The chain recombines TRBV3-1 with TRBJ2-5; no firm D call. The CDR3 is 13 residues long. Trimming removed 4 bases at V and 0 bases at J, with 6 bases between. The germline V gene encodes CDR1 LGHDT and CDR2 YNNKEL (reference sequence). This chain's CDR3 is CASSLTHQETQYF. As DNA, the CDR3 is TGTGCCAGCAGCCTGACACACCAAGAGACCCAGTACTTC.

The genes are TRBV6-2 or TRBV6-3 and TRBJ2-7; no clear D gene. CDR3 length: 13 amino acids. Looked up from germline, CDR1 is MNHEY and CDR2 is SVGEGT. With 0 bases removed from V and 5 bases from J, the gap between germline ends came to 8 bases. The CDR3 here is CASSYSTVNEQYF. The DNA of the CDR3 is TGTGCCAGCAGTTACTCCACAGTGAACGAGCAGTACTTC.

This clonotype has a handful of counts. This chain connects TRBV29-1 to TRBJ2-7; no clear D gene. Germline V CDR1 and CDR2: SQVTM, ANQGSEA. V shed 4 bases and J shed 2 bases, with 3 bases lying between them. CDR3 length: 10 amino acids. The CDR3 DNA reads as TGCAGCGTTGCCGCCTACGAGCAGTACGTC. Residues: CSVAAYEQYV.

Points on this clonotype: A much larger clone lies a single base off, so this may be a read error. V and J are TRBV12-3 or TRBV12-4 and TRBJ1-1, with a weak D call TRBD1 (5 bases). CDR3 size: 12 residues. V was trimmed by 3 bases and J by 9 bases, leaving 11 bases between them. As DNA, the CDR3 is TGTGCCAGCAGTTTCTTAGGGGCTAAAGCTTTCTTT. The encoded protein is CASSFLGAKAFF.

The table lists this clonotype with a few counts. The chain recombines TRBV29-1 with TRBJ2-5, with D uncertain. The V gene lost 4 bases and the J gene lost 2 bases, with 8 bases spanning the gap. Germline CDR1 and CDR2: SQVTM and ANQGSEA. The CDR3 length is 12 residues. CDR3 sequence reads: CSVAQNQETQYF. The CDR3 DNA sequence: TGCAGCGTTGCACAGAATCAAGAGACCCAGTACTTC. The whole variable domain, filled in from reference TRBV29-1 and TRBJ2-5, reads SAVISQKPSRDICQRGTSLTIQCQVDSQVTMMFWYRQQPGQSLTLIATANQGSEATYESGFVIDKFPISRPNLTFSTLTVSNMSPEDSSIYLCSVAQNQETQYFGPGTRLLVL.

V gene TRBV6-2 or TRBV6-3 combines with J gene TRBJ2-1; D unresolved. The CDR3 runs 13 residues. Germline values: CDR1 MNHEY, CDR2 SVGEGT. Between the trimmed V and J ends, which lost 6 bases and 9 bases, there was a span of 15 bases. Here the CDR3 reads CASRPFGAVEQFF. CDR3 nucleotide sequence: TGTGCCAGCAGGCCCTTCGGAGCTGTTGAGCAGTTCTTC.

The chain recombines TRBV7-2 with TRBJ2-3, with TRBD2 identical over 12 bases. V lost 5 bases and J lost 4; bases outside the gene matches: 7. The germline V gene has CDR1 SGHTA and CDR2 FQGNSA. This CDR3 has 16 amino acids. The chain's CDR3 is CASSPQTSGGADTQYF. For the CDR3, the DNA is TGTGCCAGCAGCCCCCAGACTAGCGGGGGCGCAGATACGCAGTATTTT.

The chain uses TRBV15 and TRBJ1-6; 7 bases fit TRBD1. Germline loops: CDR1 LNHNV, CDR2 YYDKDF (reference sequence). V was pared by 1 base and J by 12 bases, with 18 bases of the junction left unmatched. The CDR3 extends over 18 amino acids. CDR3 protein: CATSRGPAGQAKYEPLHF. The CDR3 DNA follows: TGTGCCACCAGCAGAGGTCCCGCCGGACAGGCGAAATATGAACCCCTCCACTTT.

V gene TRBV11-2 combines with J gene TRBJ2-2; TRBD1 agrees at 7 bases. J gave up 2 bases and V 6 bases, and 9 bases lay outside the gene matches. This CDR3 is built from 16 residues. Germline lookup yields CDR1 SGHAT and CDR2 FQNNGV. The CDR3 loop is CASRKVGQSNTGELFF. CDR3 DNA sequence: TGTGCCAGCAGGAAAGTGGGACAGAGTAACACCGGGGAGCTGTTTTTT. Variable domain in full (rest from reference TRBV11-2 and TRBJ2-2): EAGVAQSPRYKIIEKRQSVAFWCNPISGHATLYWYQQILGQGPKLLIQFQNNGVVDDSQLPKDRFSAERLKGVDSTLKIQPAKLEDSAVYLCASRKVGQSNTGELFFGEGSRLTVL.

This clonotype turned up a few times. The chain links TRBV20-1 to TRBJ2-5, with 12 nucleotides matching TRBD2. V gave up 3 bases and J gave up 2 bases; unmatched junction bases: 4. Germline V gives CDR1 DFQATT, CDR2 SNEGSKA (reference sequence). CDR3 length: 15 residues. The CDR3 DNA sequence: TGCAGTGCTAGGCGGACTAGCGGGGATCAAGAGACCCAGTACTTC. Translation: CSARRTSGDQETQYF.

The V call is TRBV9, the J call TRBJ2-5, with TRBD2 matching 7 bases. Looked up from germline, CDR1 is SGDLS and CDR2 is YYNGEE. V lost 3 bases, J lost 2 bases, and 7 bases stayed unmatched. This CDR3 is built from 15 residues. This CDR3 is CASSAHGGGQETQYF. CDR3 sequence (DNA): TGTGCCAGCAGCGCCCATGGGGGGGGGCAAGAGACCCAGTACTTC.

This clonotype has just a few counts. The chain joins TRBV5-4 to TRBJ1-1; D call uncertain. The germline V gene encodes CDR1 SGHNT and CDR2 YYREEE (reference sequence). The CDR3 covers 15 residues. The ends were cut back, 4 bases at V and 5 bases at J, with 18 bases in the middle. CDR3 coding DNA: TGTGCCAGCAGCAGCTCGAGGGTTGCGGAGACTGAAGCTTTCTTT. It codes for CASSSSRVAETEAFF.

This clonotype was observed a few times. V is TRBV5-1 and J is TRBJ2-5, with unresolved D. The CDR3 consists of 15 residues. Trimming took off 0 bases at V and 2 bases at J, with 11 bases between the two ends. Germline CDR1 is SGHRS and CDR2 is YFSETQ. This CDR3 reads CASSLVRTSQETQYF. CDR3 DNA sequence: TGCGCCAGCAGCTTGGTGAGGACGTCACAAGAGACCCAGTACTTC. The full variable domain, its missing parts supplied by reference TRBV5-1 and TRBJ2-5, is KAGVTQTPRYLIKTRGQQVTLSCSPISGHRSVSWYQQTPGQGLQFLFEYFSETQRNKGNFPGRFSGRQFSNSRSEMNVSTLELGDSALYLCASSLVRTSQETQYFGPGTRLLVL.

This chain links TRBV10-3 with TRBJ2-3; D call uncertain. This CDR3 contains 14 residues. Germline V gives CDR1 ENHRY, CDR2 SYGVKD. The germline V and J ends were trimmed by 2 bases and 4 bases, with 10 bases remaining between them. CDR3 sequence (DNA): TGTGCCATCAGTGAGATTGGGTTGGCAGATACGCAGTATTTT. This codes for CAISEIGLADTQYF.

V gene TRBV5-1 combines with J gene TRBJ2-2; D is possibly TRBD1 (6 bases). V was cut by 5 bases and J by 1 base, with 15 bases left in between. Germline CDR1 SGHRS, CDR2 YFSETQ. This CDR3 contains 16 residues. CDR3 nucleotides: TGCGCCAGCAGTAGTACAGGGCGGAGGAACACCGGGGAGCTGTTTTTT. This sequence encodes CASSSTGRRNTGELFF.

In this sample, this clonotype turned up a few times. This chain links TRBV24-1 with TRBJ2-5, with D perhaps TRBD2 (6 bases). V was shortened by 4 bases and J by 2 bases, with 16 bases between the two germline ends. The CDR3 loop spans 16 amino acids. Germline loops: CDR1 KGHDR, CDR2 SFDVKD. In nucleotides, the CDR3 is TGTGCCACCAGTGACACCAGGAGAGGAGGGCAAGAGACCCAGTACTTC. Protein: CATSDTRRGGQETQYF.

The chain couples TRBV10-3 to TRBJ2-1; the D call may be TRBD1 or TRBD2 (5 bases each). The CDR3 has 14 amino acids. Trimming stripped 1 base from V and 4 bases from J, with 8 bases between. Germline V gene data show CDR1 as ENHRY and CDR2 as SYGVKD. As DNA, the CDR3 is TGTGCCATCAGTGAGTGGGGGTTTTACAATGAGCAGTTCTTC. It specifies CAISEWGFYNEQFF.

The V and J genes are TRBV10-3 and TRBJ2-5; 8 bases align to TRBD1. The J segment lost 4 bases and the V segment lost 10 bases, leaving 5 bases of the junction unmatched. This CDR3 has 12 residues. Germline lookup yields CDR1 ENHRY and CDR2 SYGVKD. The CDR3 protein is CATRGQGETQYF. CDR3 in DNA: TGTGCCACCAGGGGGCAGGGAGAGACCCAGTACTTC.

This clonotype was found a few times. V and J are TRBV29-1 and TRBJ1-4; D unresolved. Germline V lookup: CDR1 SQVTM, CDR2 ANQGSEA. The V end lost 4 bases, the J end lost 8 bases, and 11 bases lay between the germline ends. The CDR3 length is 12 residues. The CDR3 loop is CSVVNDKEKLFF. CDR3 DNA sequence: TGCAGCGTTGTTAATGATAAGGAAAAACTGTTTTTT.

The chain employs TRBV5-1 and TRBJ2-3, with 9 bases lining up with TRBD2. The CDR3 has 17 residues. The ends lost 2 bases at V and 1 base at J; junction bases unmatched: 8. Germline lookup yields CDR1 SGHRS and CDR2 YFSETQ. DNA for the CDR3: TGCGCCAGCAGCTTCCGGATTCTAGCGGGGCGCACAGATACGCAGTATTTT. This codes for CASSFRILAGRTDTQYF.

The table lists this clonotype with a few counts. V and J are TRBV20-1 and TRBJ2-1; the match to TRBD2 covers 8 bases. Germline loops: CDR1 DFQATT, CDR2 SNEGSKA (reference sequence). Trimming cost V 0 bases and J 4 bases; bases outside gene matches: 8. The CDR3 length is 16 residues. CDR3 in amino acids: CSARDAGTSGYNEQFF. The DNA for the CDR3 is TGCAGTGCTAGAGATGCAGGGACTAGTGGATACAATGAGCAGTTCTTC.

The table lists this clonotype with many counts. The J gene is TRBJ2-3, the V gene TRBV9; D gene ambiguous. V shed 4 bases and J shed 5 bases, with 5 bases lying between them. CDR1 is SGDLS and CDR2 is YYNGEE in the germline V gene. The CDR3 is 11 residues long. DNA for the CDR3: TGTGCCAGCAGCATACAAGATACGCAGTATTTT. This encodes CASSIQDTQYF.

The V gene is TRBV11-2, the J gene TRBJ2-3, with 9 bases matching TRBD2. The CDR3 has 18 amino acids. Germline lookup yields CDR1 SGHAT and CDR2 FQNNGV. V lost 2 bases, J lost 4 bases, and 13 bases stayed unmatched. CDR3 amino acids: CASSLSFEAGGRSDTQYF. In nucleotides, the CDR3 is TGTGCCAGCAGCTTATCCTTTGAGGCGGGGGGGCGCTCAGATACGCAGTATTTT.

This clonotype was seen a few times. The chain has TRBV9 and TRBJ2-1; 7 nucleotides match TRBD1. CDR1 is SGDLS and CDR2 is YYNGEE in the germline V gene. J gave up 9 bases and V 2 bases, and 5 bases lay outside the gene matches. CDR3 length equals 13 residues. As DNA, the CDR3 is TGTGCCAGCAGCGTGCCAGGGGGAAGTGAGCAGTTCTTC. Translation gives CASSVPGGSEQFF.